This T cell receptor (beta chain) was captured in a study of somatic mutations in cytotoxic T cells in rheumatoid arthritis. Study-wide points: Of 65 patients, seven or eight had a largest CD8+ clone that exceeded 20% of CD8+ cells. No correction for multiple comparisons was applied to the slight TRBV07 underrepresentation in rheumatoid arthritis patients.

The V end was cut by 7 bases, the J end by 6 bases, with 17 bases between. The CDR3 consists of 14 residues. Germline V gene lookup returns CDR1 MDHEN and CDR2 SYDVKM. The count of this clone is one. Its antigen is not known. Using immunoSEQ multiplex PCR, the repertoire was profiled, and TCRdb retains in-frame clones only, with some absent. The sample has under 15,000 clones; 65% to 85% are singletons. The material sequenced was CD8+ T cells sorted from blood. V gene TRBV28 combines with J gene TRBJ2-3; D not resolved. The origin of this receptor is an adult with rheumatoid arthritis. The CDR3 DNA follows: TGTGCCAGCATCAAACAAGGGCTTTGGGATACGCAGTATTTT. Translated: CASIKQGLWDTQYF.